A single T cell receptor (beta chain) is shown here with its context. Its antigen is not known. Germline V CDR1 and CDR2: MNHEY, SMNVEV (reference sequence). The CDR3 runs to 15 residues. Trimming took 2 bases from V and 3 from J; bases not matched to a gene: 4. This specimen comes from a study of beta chain features in type 1 diabetes. Study-wide points: A pattern of fewer insertions and more deletions at VDJ junctions was seen in type 1 diabetes patients. Compared with healthy donors, patients appeared to share more similar naive, central memory and regulatory TCRB repertoires. TCRB CDR3 length was moderately but significantly reduced in all four CD4+ subsets of Type 1 diabetes patients.

What was sequenced were expressed TCRB transcripts, since all of the isolated RNA had been reverse transcribed. Profiling relied on immunoSEQ multiplex PCR, and the TCRdb table lists in-frame clones only, not all of them. The table records approximately 170,000 clones, 7.5% to 8.5% of them present only once. The chain recombines TRBV27 with TRBJ2-7; TRBD2 matches 10 bases. This receptor was taken from a man younger than 35 with type 1 diabetes. Material: central memory CD4+ T cells from blood. This CDR3 reads CASSLVASGSYEQYF. The CDR3 DNA reads TGTGCCAGCAGTTTAGTAGCTAGCGGGAGCTACGAGCAGTACTTC.